The 19 T cell receptor beta chains in this list originate from one sample, sequenced in a study of blood T cell repertoires in COVID-19. Produced via immunoSEQ multiplex PCR; TCRdb's table is partial and in-frame only. Of 150,000 to 200,000 clones in the sample, under 85% were seen once. The sequenced sample was PBMCs or T cells enriched from blood (not recorded which). The receptors were sampled from a man aged 45-65 years who had recovered from COVID-19.

The V and J genes are TRBV4-1 and TRBJ1-4; 7 bases agree with TRBD1. J was trimmed by 8 bases and V by 4 bases; bases with no gene match: 10. Looked up from germline, CDR1 is MGHRA and CDR2 is YSYEKL. This CDR3 comprises 15 residues. CDR3 DNA sequence: TGCGCCAGCAGCCGGCTTGGACAGGCTCCGGAAAAACTGTTTTTT. This translates into CASSRLGQAPEKLFF.

The chain is built from TRBV5-4 and TRBJ2-3; 10 bases are a match to TRBD2. The junction had 8 bases not matched to a gene; V was cut back by 7 bases and J by 3 bases. This CDR3 is 15 amino acids long. Germline loops: CDR1 SGHNT, CDR2 YYREEE (reference sequence). The CDR3 bases are TGTGCCAGCGGAGGAGGGACTAGCGTAACAGATACGCAGTATTTT. Encoded protein: CASGGGTSVTDTQYF.

The J gene is TRBJ1-1, the V gene TRBV28; 8 bases line up with TRBD1. Germline CDR1 MDHEN, CDR2 SYDVKM. There are 12 residues in the CDR3. CDR3 bases: TGTGGTGCAGGGGGCGCGGGCACTGAAGCTTTCTTT. It codes for CGAGGAGTEAFF. The whole variable domain, filled in from reference TRBV28 and TRBJ1-1, reads DVKVTQSSRYLVKRTGEKVFLECVQDMDHENMFWYRQDPGLGLRLIYFSYDVKMKEKGDIPEGYSVSREKKERFSLILESASTNQTSMYLCGAGGAGTEAFFGQGTRLTVV.

The chain uses TRBV5-1 and TRBJ1-1; 8 positions match TRBD1. V shed 3 bases, J shed 2 bases, and the junction held 3 bases outside the gene matches. The CDR3 is made up of 14 amino acids. Germline V gene data show CDR1 as SGHRS and CDR2 as YFSETQ. This CDR3 reads CASSSQGENTEAFF. As DNA, the CDR3 is TGCGCCAGCAGCTCACAGGGGGAAAACACTGAAGCTTTCTTT.

This chain joins TRBV19 and TRBJ1-4; 8 bases line up with TRBD1. This CDR3 has 14 amino acids. Per the germline V gene, CDR1 is LNHDA and CDR2 is SQIVND (reference sequence). V lost 6 bases to trimming and J lost 8 bases; unmatched junction nucleotides: 8. For the CDR3, the DNA is TGTGCCAGTAGCGTTGGGACAGGAAAGGAAAAACTGTTTTTT. Its protein is CASSVGTGKEKLFF.

J is TRBJ1-5 and V is TRBV3-1 (or the pseudogene TRBV3-2); a weak D match, TRBD1 (5 bases). Trimming removed 1 base from V and 6 bases from J, with 13 bases in between. The CDR3 loop spans 15 amino acids. Germline V gene lookup returns CDR1 LGHDT and CDR2 YNNKEL (reference sequence). The CDR3 bases are TGTGCCAGCAGCCAAGGGGTTCCGGGGGTTCAGCCCCAGCATTTT. Translated: CASSQGVPGVQPQHF.

The rearrangement links TRBV6-1 to TRBJ2-1, with a weak D call TRBD2 (6 bases). The V gene's germline CDR1 is MNHNS and CDR2 SASEGT. Trimming left V 3 bases short and J 2 bases short, with 17 bases between. The CDR3 is 17 residues long. The CDR3 DNA reads TGTGCCAGCAGTGACCCACGGGGGTTTCTCCCCTACAATGAGCAGTTCTTC. Translating it yields CASSDPRGFLPYNEQFF.

This chain links TRBV6-2 or TRBV6-3 with TRBJ1-6; TRBD1 matches at 8 bases. Germline-derived CDR1 and CDR2 are MNHEY and SVGEGT. The ends lost 6 bases at V and 0 bases at J; junction bases unmatched: 10. CDR3 size: 18 residues. CDR3 residues: CASSRQGTLSSYNSPLHF. The CDR3 coding sequence is TGTGCCAGCAGCCGACAGGGGACCCTGAGCTCCTATAATTCACCCCTCCACTTT.

The chain couples TRBV28 to TRBJ1-2, with TRBD1 matching over 10 bases. Germline CDR1 is MDHEN and CDR2 is SYDVKM. The J segment lost 0 bases and the V segment lost 6 bases, leaving 4 bases of the junction unmatched. This CDR3 is 15 amino acids long. CDR3 sequence: CASSWGTGANYGYTF. The CDR3 bases are TGTGCCAGCAGCTGGGGGACAGGGGCTAACTATGGCTACACCTTC.

V and J are TRBV5-1 and TRBJ1-1; D perhaps matches TRBD1 (5 bases). Germline assignment: CDR1 SGHRS and CDR2 YFSETQ. Trimming cost V 0 bases and J 1 base, with 7 bases left between them. The CDR3 is 14 amino acids. The CDR3 is CASSLGQSNTEAFF. The CDR3 DNA is TGCGCCAGCAGCTTGGGACAGTCGAACACTGAAGCTTTCTTT.

The genes are TRBV5-1 and TRBJ2-2; tentative D call: TRBD1 (6 bases). Germline V lookup: CDR1 SGHRS, CDR2 YFSETQ. V shed 5 bases and J shed 2 bases, with 10 bases lying between them. CDR3 size: 14 residues. DNA of the CDR3: TGCGCCAGCAGGGCCGGGACAAACACCGGGGAGCTGTTTTTT. Its translation is CASRAGTNTGELFF.

The CDR3 here is CASSLEQLYGYTF. Written as DNA, the CDR3 is TGCGCCAGCAGCTTGGAACAGTTGTATGGCTACACCTTC. This chain links TRBV5-1 with TRBJ1-2, with D unclear. CDR1 SGHRS and CDR2 YFSETQ come from the germline V gene. V lost 0 bases and J lost 5, with 8 bases in between. The CDR3 is 13 amino acids.

The chain recombines TRBV5-3 with TRBJ1-3, with D tentatively TRBD1 (6 bases). TRBV5-3 carries the ORF label, with uncertain function. Trimming removed 1 base at V and 4 bases at J, with 12 bases between. The CDR3 extends over 15 amino acids. The CDR3 DNA follows: TGTGCCAGAAGCTTGCTCGTGGGGACAGGAAACACCATATATTTT. It specifies CARSLLVGTGNTIYF.

The chain has TRBV27 and TRBJ2-7; 7 bases are a match to TRBD2. J gave up 2 bases and V 6 bases, and 4 bases lay outside the gene matches. CDR3 length: 13 amino acids. Germline CDR1 MNHEY, CDR2 SMNVEV (reference sequence). For the CDR3, the DNA is TGTGCCAGCAGACTAGCGCAAGCCTACGAGCAGTACTTC. Translated: CASRLAQAYEQYF.

This chain joins TRBV9 and TRBJ2-1; 7 bases fit TRBD2. V lost 1 base to trimming and J lost 9 bases; unmatched junction nucleotides: 10. CDR1 SGDLS and CDR2 YYNGEE come from the germline V gene. The CDR3 runs 15 residues. This CDR3 reads CASSVPAGPPGEQFF. The CDR3 coding sequence is TGTGCCAGCAGCGTACCAGCGGGACCCCCGGGTGAGCAGTTCTTC.

The rearrangement uses TRBV4-1 and TRBJ2-3; 7 nucleotides align to TRBD2. The V segment lost 0 bases and the J segment 0 bases; nucleotides outside the gene matches: 6. Germline values: CDR1 MGHRA, CDR2 YSYEKL. This CDR3 has 17 residues. The CDR3 here is CASSQDLASGSTDTQYF. Written as DNA, the CDR3 is TGCGCCAGCAGCCAAGATCTGGCTAGCGGTAGCACAGATACGCAGTATTTT.

The chain links TRBV14 to TRBJ1-4; 11 bases are shared with TRBD1. The CDR3 runs 15 residues. J lost 5 bases, V lost 2 bases, and 1 base had no gene match. Germline assignment: CDR1 SGHDN and CDR2 FVKESK. The CDR3 coding sequence is TGTGCCAGCAGCCAACGGACAGGGGGCAATGAAAAACTGTTTTTT. Its protein product is CASSQRTGGNEKLFF.

The V call is TRBV27, the J call TRBJ1-2; 9 bases are a match to TRBD1. CDR1 MNHEY and CDR2 SMNVEV come from the germline V gene (reference sequence). Trimming removed 5 bases from V and 5 bases from J; junction bases left unmatched: 9. The CDR3 covers 15 residues. CDR3 sequence: CASSANRGPGYGYTF. The CDR3 DNA follows: TGTGCCAGCAGTGCCAACAGGGGGCCGGGGTATGGCTACACCTTC.

V gene TRBV5-1 combines with J gene TRBJ1-5; the D is unclear. V lost 4 bases, J lost 0 bases, and 8 bases lay in between. This CDR3 has 14 residues. CDR1 and CDR2 (germline): SGHRS, YFSETQ. The CDR3: CASSPSGSNQPQHF. CDR3 DNA sequence: TGCGCCAGCAGCCCGTCGGGTAGCAATCAGCCCCAGCATTTT.